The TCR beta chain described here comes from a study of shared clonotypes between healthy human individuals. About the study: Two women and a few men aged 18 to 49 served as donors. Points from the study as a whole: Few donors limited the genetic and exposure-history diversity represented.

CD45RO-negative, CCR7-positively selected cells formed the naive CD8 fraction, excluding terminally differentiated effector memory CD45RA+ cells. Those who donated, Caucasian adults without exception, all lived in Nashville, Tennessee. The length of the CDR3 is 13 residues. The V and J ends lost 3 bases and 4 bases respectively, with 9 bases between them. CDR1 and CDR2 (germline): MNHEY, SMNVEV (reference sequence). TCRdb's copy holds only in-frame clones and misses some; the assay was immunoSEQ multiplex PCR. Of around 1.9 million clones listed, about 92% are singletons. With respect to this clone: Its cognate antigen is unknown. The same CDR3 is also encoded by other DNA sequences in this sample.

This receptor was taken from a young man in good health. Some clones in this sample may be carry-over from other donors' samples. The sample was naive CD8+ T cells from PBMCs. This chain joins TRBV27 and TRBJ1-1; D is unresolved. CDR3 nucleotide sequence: TGTGCCAGCAGTTTCGGACGGGGCACTGAAGCTTTCTTT. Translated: CASSFGRGTEAFF.